This T cell receptor beta chain is drawn from a study of blood T cell repertoires in COVID-19. About the research overall: T cells, B-cell-depleted T cells, or PBMCs provided the cDNA or gDNA that served as material.

Produced via immunoSEQ multiplex PCR; TCRdb's table is partial and in-frame only. The data contain some 240,000 clones, roughly 90% of them seen just once; the ten biggest clones take up under 2.5%. Trimming removed 3 bases from V and 7 bases from J; junction bases left unmatched: 6. This CDR3 is 15 amino acids long. The germline V gene encodes CDR1 SGDLS and CDR2 YYNGEE. The source of this sequence is a woman aged 60-70 years with COVID-19, enrolled during active disease. This rearrangement joins TRBV9 to TRBJ1-6; 8 positions agree with TRBD1. The sequencing input was peripheral blood. The CDR3 loop reads CASSARTGTNSPLHF. Written as DNA, the CDR3 is TGTGCCAGCAGCGCCCGGACAGGGACCAATTCACCCCTCCACTTT.